The clone carrying this T cell receptor (beta chain) was seen just once. Donors in Cohort 3 counted as recovered after two negative PCRs, clearance, or symptom resolution. In the authors' workflow: Amplification of reference gene primers was used by the study to estimate nucleated cell counts. Sequencing was performed with immunoSEQ multiplex PCR; in TCRdb, only in-frame clones are kept and a portion is missing. V and J calls plus clone size are reproduced from that table; the DNA served to infer D and trimming. The sample includes fewer than 300,000 clones, 90% of them seen just once. This sample was included in a study of blood T cell repertoires in COVID-19. Across the whole study: COVID-19 samples collected from the United States, Italy and Spain covered acute and convalescent phases. PBMCs, B-cell-depleted T cells, or T cells provided the cDNA or gDNA that made up the material.

Per the germline V gene, CDR1 is LNHNV and CDR2 is YYDKDF (reference sequence). V lost 1 base, J lost 6 bases, and 13 bases lay in between. CDR3 size: 15 residues. The TCR sequence derives from a woman aged 25 to 39 who had recovered from COVID-19. The chain recombines TRBV15 with TRBJ2-1, with a weak D call TRBD2 (7 bases). Sequencing was performed on PBMCs or T cells enriched from blood (not recorded which). CDR3 sequence (DNA): TGTGCCACCAGCAGAGTGCGGGGGCTCAGCAATGAGCAGTTCTTC. Translation gives CATSRVRGLSNEQFF.